This entry concerns a single T cell receptor (beta chain). The ends lost 5 bases at V and 5 bases at J; junction bases unmatched: 9. Germline CDR1 and CDR2: LNHNV and YYDKDF (reference sequence). CDR3 size: 15 residues. This sample was taken from a study of blood T cell repertoires in COVID-19. Study background: Sources were T cells, B-cell-depleted T cells, or PBMCs; the material itself was cDNA or gDNA.

Clones were sequenced by immunoSEQ multiplex PCR, and TCRdb holds only the in-frame ones, with some missing. The data hold about 360,000 clones, with about four fifths observed a single time. The genes are TRBV15 and TRBJ2-1; 7 nucleotides match TRBD1. The sequencing sample was made of peripheral blood. The source is a young man with active or convalescent COVID-19. For the CDR3, the DNA is TGTGCCACCAGCCGGTCCCGGGACAGCAACAATGAGCAGTTCTTC. Residues: CATSRSRDSNNEQFF.